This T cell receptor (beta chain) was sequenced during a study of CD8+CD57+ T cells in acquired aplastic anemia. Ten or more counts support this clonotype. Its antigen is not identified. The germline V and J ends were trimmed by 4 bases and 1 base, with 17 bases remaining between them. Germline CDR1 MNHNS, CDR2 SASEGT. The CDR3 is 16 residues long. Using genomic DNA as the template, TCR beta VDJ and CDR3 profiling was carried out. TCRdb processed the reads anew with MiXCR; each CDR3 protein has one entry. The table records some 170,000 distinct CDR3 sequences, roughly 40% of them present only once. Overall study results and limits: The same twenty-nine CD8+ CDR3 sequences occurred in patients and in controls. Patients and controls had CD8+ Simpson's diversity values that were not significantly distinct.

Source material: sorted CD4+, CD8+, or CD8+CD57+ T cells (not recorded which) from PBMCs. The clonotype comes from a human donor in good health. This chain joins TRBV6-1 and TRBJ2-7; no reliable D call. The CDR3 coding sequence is TGTGCCAGCAGTGCCCTCGTCGTTGGCGGATCCTACGAGCAGTACTTC. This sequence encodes CASSALVVGGSYEQYF.